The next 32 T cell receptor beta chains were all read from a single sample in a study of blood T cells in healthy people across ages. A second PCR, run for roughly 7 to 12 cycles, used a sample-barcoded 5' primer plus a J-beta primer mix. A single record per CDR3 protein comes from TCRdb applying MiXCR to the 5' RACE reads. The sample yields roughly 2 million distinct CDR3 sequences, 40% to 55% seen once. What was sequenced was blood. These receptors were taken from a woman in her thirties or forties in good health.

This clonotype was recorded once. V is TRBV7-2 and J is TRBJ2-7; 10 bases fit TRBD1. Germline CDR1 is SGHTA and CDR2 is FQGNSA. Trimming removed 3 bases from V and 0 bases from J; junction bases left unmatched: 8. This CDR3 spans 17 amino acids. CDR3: CASSFAGTGVPSYEQYF. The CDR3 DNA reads TGTGCCAGCAGCTTCGCCGGGACAGGGGTTCCCTCCTACGAGCAGTACTTC.

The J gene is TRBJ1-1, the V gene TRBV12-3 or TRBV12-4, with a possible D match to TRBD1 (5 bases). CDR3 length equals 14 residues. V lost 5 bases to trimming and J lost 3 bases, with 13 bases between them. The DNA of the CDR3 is TGTGCCAGCAGTAAGGGGTTCCTGGACACTGAAGCTTTCTTT. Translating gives CASSKGFLDTEAFF.

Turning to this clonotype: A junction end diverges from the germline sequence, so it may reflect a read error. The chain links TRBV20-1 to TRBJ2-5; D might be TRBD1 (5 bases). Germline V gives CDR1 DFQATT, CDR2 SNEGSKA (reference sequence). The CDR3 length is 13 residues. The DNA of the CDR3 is TGCAGTGTTAGAGCAGGGTCTCGAGAGACCCAGTACTTC. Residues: CSVRAGSRETQYF.

CDR3 sequence (DNA): TGCGCCAGCAGCCAAGATGCGGGGGGCGCCGACGGCTACACCTTC. This encodes CASSQDAGGADGYTF. The V call is TRBV4-3, the J call TRBJ1-2; weak D call: TRBD1 (6 bases). V lost 0 bases and J 8 bases, leaving 16 bases between the germline ends. Germline CDR1 and CDR2: LGHNA and YSLEER. This CDR3 comprises 15 residues.

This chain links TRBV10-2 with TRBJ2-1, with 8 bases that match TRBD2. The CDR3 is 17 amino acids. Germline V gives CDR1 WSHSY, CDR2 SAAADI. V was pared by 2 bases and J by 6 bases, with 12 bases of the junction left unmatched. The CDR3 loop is CASSEARGGLRGNEQFF. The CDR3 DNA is TGCGCCAGCAGTGAGGCTCGGGGGGGCCTTAGGGGCAATGAGCAGTTCTTC.

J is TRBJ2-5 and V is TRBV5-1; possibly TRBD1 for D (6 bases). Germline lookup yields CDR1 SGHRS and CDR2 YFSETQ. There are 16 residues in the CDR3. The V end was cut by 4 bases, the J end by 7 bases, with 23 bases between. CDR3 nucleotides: TGCGCCAGCAGCAGCAACCGGGACAAGGGGATTCGGACCCAGTACTTC. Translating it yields CASSSNRDKGIRTQYF.

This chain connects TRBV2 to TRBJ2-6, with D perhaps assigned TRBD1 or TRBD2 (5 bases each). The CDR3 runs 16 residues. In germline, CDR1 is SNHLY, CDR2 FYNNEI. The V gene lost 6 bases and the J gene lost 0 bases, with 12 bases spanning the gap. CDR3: CASRQGDSSGANVLTF. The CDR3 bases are TGTGCCAGCAGGCAGGGAGACAGCTCTGGGGCCAACGTCCTGACTTTC.

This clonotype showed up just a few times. The CDR3 reads CSARGDQGHGYTF. CDR3 nucleotides: TGCAGTGCTAGAGGGGACCAGGGGCATGGCTACACCTTC. The chain combines TRBV20-1 with TRBJ1-2, with D tentatively TRBD1 (6 bases). The CDR3 has 13 residues. The V gene lost 1 base and the J gene lost 6 bases, with 12 bases spanning the gap. Germline V CDR1 and CDR2: DFQATT, SNEGSKA (reference sequence).

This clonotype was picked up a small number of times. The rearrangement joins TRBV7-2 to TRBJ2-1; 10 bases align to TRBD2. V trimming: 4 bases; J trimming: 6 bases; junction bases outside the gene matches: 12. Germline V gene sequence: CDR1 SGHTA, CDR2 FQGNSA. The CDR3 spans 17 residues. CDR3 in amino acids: CASSSRSAGGPVNEQFF. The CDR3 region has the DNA TGTGCCAGCAGCTCACGTTCAGCGGGGGGGCCGGTCAATGAGCAGTTCTTC.

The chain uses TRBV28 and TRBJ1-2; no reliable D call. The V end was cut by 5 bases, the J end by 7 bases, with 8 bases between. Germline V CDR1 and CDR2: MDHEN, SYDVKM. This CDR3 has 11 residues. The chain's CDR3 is CASSDLFGYTF. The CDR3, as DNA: TGTGCCAGCAGTGACCTCTTTGGCTACACCTTC.

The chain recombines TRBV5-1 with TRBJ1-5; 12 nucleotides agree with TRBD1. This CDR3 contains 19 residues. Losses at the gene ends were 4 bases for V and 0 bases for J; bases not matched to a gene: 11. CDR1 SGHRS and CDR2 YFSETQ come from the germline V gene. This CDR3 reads CASSGSGTGGNYSNQPQHF. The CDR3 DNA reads TGCGCCAGCAGCGGCTCCGGGACAGGGGGCAATTATAGCAATCAGCCCCAGCATTTT.

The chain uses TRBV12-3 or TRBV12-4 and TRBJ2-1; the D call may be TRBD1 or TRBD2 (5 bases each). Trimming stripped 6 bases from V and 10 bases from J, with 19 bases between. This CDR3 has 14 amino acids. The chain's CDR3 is CASSTWDGSYEQFF. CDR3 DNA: TGTGCCAGCAGCACCTGGGACGGCTCCTACGAGCAGTTCTTC.

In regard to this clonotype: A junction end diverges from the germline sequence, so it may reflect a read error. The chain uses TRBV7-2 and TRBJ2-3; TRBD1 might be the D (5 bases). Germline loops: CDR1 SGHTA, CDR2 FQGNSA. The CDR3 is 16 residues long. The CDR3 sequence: CASSLDRATGTGTQYF. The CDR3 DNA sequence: TGTGCCAGCAGCTTAGACCGGGCCACTGGCACAGGTACGCAGTATTTT. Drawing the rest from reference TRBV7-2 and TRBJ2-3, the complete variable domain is GAGVSQSPSNKVTEKGKDVELRCDPISGHTALYWYRQSLGQGLEFLIYFQGNSAPDKSGLPSDRFSAERTGGSVSTLTIQRTQQEDSAVYLCASSLDRATGTGTQYFGPGTRLTVL.

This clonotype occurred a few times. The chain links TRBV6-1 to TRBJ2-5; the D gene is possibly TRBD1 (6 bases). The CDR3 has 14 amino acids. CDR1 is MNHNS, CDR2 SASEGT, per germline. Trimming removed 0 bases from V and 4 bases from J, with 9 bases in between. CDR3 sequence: CASSEAPGVETQYF. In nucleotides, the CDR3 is TGTGCCAGCAGTGAAGCGCCAGGGGTAGAGACCCAGTACTTC.

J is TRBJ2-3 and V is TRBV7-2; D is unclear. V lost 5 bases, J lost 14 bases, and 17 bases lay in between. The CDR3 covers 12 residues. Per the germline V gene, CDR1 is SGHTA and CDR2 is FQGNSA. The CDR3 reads CASSPFRAAPYF. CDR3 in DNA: TGTGCCAGCAGCCCATTCCGGGCCGCCCCGTATTTT.

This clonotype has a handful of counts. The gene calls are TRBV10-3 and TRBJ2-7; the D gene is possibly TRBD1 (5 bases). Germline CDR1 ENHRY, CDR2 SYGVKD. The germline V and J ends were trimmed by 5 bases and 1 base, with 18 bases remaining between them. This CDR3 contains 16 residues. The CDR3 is CAISPKRQGMSYEQYF. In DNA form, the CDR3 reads TGTGCCATCAGTCCCAAGAGGCAGGGTATGTCCTACGAGCAGTACTTC.

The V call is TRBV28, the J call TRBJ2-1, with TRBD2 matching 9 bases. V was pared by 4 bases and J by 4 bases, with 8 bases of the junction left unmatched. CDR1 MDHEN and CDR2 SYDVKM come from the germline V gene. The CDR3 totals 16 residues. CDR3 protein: CASSSWSGGQYNEQFF. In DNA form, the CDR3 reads TGTGCCAGCAGTTCCTGGAGCGGGGGGCAATACAATGAGCAGTTCTTC.

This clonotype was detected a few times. The CDR3 loop reads CASSSWGVGGPTSYNEQFF. CDR3 in DNA: TGCGCCAGCAGCTCATGGGGGGTGGGAGGGCCAACCTCCTACAATGAGCAGTTCTTC. The J gene is TRBJ2-1, the V gene TRBV5-1; 7 bases are shared with TRBD2. V gave up 3 bases and J gave up 0 bases; unmatched junction bases: 15. There are 19 residues in the CDR3. Germline CDR1 is SGHRS and CDR2 is YFSETQ.

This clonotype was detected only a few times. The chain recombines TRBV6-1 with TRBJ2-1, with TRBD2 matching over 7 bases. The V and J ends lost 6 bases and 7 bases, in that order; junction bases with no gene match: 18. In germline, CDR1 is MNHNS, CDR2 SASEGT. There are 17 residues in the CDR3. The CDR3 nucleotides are TGTGCCAGCAGCCGAGAGAGGGCGGCTAGCGGTCGGAATGAGCAGTTCTTC. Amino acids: CASSRERAASGRNEQFF.

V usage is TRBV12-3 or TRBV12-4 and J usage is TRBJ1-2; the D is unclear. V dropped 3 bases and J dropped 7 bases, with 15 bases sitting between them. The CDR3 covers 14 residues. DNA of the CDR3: TGTGCCAGCAGTTTGAGAACAGAAGACTGTGGCTACACCTTC. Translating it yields CASSLRTEDCGYTF.

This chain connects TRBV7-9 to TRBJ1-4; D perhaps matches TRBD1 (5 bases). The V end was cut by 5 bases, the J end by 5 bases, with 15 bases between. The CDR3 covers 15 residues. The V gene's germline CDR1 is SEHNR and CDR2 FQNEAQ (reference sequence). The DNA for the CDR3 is TGTGCCAGCAGCCTACCCGGGGCGCGAAATGAAAAACTGTTTTTT. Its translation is CASSLPGARNEKLFF.

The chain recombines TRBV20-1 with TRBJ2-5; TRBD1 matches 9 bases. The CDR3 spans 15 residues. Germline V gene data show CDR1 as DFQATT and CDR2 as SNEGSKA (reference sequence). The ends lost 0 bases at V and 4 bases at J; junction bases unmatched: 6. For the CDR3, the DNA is TGCAGTGCTAGAGAGGGACAGGGATGGGGAGAGACCCAGTACTTC. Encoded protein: CSAREGQGWGETQYF.

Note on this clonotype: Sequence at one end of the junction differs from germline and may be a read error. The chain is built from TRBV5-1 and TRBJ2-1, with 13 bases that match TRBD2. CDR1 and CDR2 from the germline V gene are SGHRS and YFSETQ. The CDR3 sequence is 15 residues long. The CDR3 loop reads CASSWTSGGGNEQFF. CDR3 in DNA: TGTGCCAGCAGCTGGACTAGCGGGGGAGGAAATGAGCAGTTCTTC.

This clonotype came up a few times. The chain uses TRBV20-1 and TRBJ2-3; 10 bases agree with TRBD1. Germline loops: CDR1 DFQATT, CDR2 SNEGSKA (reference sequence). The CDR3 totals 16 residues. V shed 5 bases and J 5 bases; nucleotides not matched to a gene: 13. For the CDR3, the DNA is TGCAGTGCTGGCTCCGGGACAGGGGTTTCGGGAGATACGCAGTATTTT. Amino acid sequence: CSAGSGTGVSGDTQYF.

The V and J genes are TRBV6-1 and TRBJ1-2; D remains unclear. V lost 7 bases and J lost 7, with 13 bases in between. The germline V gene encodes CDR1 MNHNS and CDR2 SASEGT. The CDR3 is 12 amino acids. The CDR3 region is CASKLDLGGYTF. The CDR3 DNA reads TGTGCCAGCAAGCTGGACCTAGGTGGCTACACCTTC.

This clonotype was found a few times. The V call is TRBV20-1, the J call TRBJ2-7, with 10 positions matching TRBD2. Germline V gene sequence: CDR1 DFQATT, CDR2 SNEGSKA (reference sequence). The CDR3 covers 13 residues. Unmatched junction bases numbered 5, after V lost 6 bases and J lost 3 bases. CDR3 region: CSAKAGGVYEQYF. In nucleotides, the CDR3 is TGCAGTGCAAAAGCGGGGGGGGTCTACGAGCAGTACTTC.

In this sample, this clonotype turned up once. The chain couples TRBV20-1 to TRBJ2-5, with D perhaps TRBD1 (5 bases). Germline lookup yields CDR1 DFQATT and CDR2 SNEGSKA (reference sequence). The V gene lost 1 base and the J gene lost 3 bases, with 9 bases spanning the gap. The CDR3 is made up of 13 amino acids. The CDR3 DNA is TGCAGTGCTAGAGCGACAGATGAAGAGACCCAGTACTTC. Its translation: CSARATDEETQYF.

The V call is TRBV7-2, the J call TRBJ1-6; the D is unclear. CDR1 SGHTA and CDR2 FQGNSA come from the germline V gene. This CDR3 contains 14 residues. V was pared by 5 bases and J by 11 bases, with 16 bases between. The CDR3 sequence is CASSPGHAGPPLHF. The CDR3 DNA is TGTGCCAGCAGCCCCGGTCATGCGGGCCCACCCCTCCACTTT.

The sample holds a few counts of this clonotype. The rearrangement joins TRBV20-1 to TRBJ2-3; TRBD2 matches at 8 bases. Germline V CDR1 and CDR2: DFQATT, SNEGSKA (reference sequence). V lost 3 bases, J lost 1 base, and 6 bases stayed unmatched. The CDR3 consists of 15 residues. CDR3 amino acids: CSASRGGAGTDTQYF. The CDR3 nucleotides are TGCAGTGCTAGTCGGGGGGGCGCGGGCACAGATACGCAGTATTTT.

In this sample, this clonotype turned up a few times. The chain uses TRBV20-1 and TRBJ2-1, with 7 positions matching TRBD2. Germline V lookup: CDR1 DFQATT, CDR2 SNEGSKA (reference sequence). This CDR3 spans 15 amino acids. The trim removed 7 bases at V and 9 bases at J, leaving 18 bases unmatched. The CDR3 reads CSGQPGGKGWGEQFF. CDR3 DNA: TGCAGTGGCCAACCGGGAGGCAAAGGGTGGGGTGAGCAGTTCTTC.

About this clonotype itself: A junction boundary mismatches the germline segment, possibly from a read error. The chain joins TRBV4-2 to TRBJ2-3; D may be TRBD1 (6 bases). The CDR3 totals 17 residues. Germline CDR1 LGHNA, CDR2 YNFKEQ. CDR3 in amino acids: CASSPGVGLLGTDTQYF. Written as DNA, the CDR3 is TGTGCCAGCAGCCCAGGGGTCGGGCTTCTTGGCACCGATACGCAGTATTTT.

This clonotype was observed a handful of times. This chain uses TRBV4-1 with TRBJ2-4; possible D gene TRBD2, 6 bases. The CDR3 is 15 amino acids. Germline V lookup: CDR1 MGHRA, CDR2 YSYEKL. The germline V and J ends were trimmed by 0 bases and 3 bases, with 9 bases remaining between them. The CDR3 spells CASSQDREDKNIQYF. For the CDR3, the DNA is TGCGCCAGCAGCCAAGATAGGGAGGACAAAAACATTCAGTACTTC.